These 26 T cell receptor beta chains came from one sample sequenced in a study of cytomegalovirus exposure and HLA in healthy donors. Researchers ran the PCR with 60 Vbeta and 13 Jbeta primers. Profiled with immunoSEQ multiplex PCR; TCRdb holds only in-frame clones, not every one. The table shows 100,000 to 150,000 clones, with roughly two thirds occurring only once. The sample comprised PBMCs. These receptors were collected from a man aged 25-40 years in good health and CMV-seropositive.

As concerns this clone: The junction does not match germline at one end; this may be a read error. This chain uses TRBV5-1 with TRBJ1-1, with 7 nucleotides matching TRBD1. Germline V gene lookup returns CDR1 SGHRS and CDR2 YFSETQ. The CDR3 is 15 residues long. This chain's CDR3 is CASSPVDRVKTEAFF. CDR3 nucleotide sequence: TGCGCCAGCAGCCCAGTCGACAGGGTGAAAACTGAAGCTTTCTTT. Full variable domain (rest looked up from reference TRBV5-1 and TRBJ1-1): KAGVTQTPRYLIKTRGQQVTLSCSPISGHRSVSWYQQTPGQGLQFLFEYFSETQRNKGNFPGRFSGRQFSNSRSEMNVSTLELGDSALYLCASSPVDRVKTEAFFGQGTRLTVV.

The chain has TRBV5-1 and TRBJ1-1; no reliable D call. Trimming pared 7 bases from V and 5 bases from J, leaving 18 bases between. This CDR3 has 14 amino acids. Germline V gene lookup returns CDR1 SGHRS and CDR2 YFSETQ. CDR3: CASREQARETEAFF. Written as DNA, the CDR3 is TGCGCCAGCCGTGAGCAGGCCCGGGAAACTGAAGCTTTCTTT.

The V gene is TRBV28, the J gene TRBJ2-1, with TRBD2 matching 9 bases. V was clipped by 6 bases and J by 0 bases; unmatched bases: 12. CDR1 and CDR2 from the germline V gene are MDHEN and SYDVKM. This CDR3 comprises 18 residues. CDR3 residues: CASSPRGLAGSSYNEQFF. The CDR3 DNA follows: TGTGCCAGCAGCCCTCGCGGGCTAGCGGGGAGCTCCTACAATGAGCAGTTCTTC.

This rearrangement joins TRBV25-1 to TRBJ2-7, with a possible D match to TRBD1 (5 bases). The CDR3 spans 12 residues. CDR1 and CDR2 from the germline V gene are MGHDK and SYGVNS. Trimming removed 8 bases from V and 6 bases from J, with 14 bases in between. In DNA, the CDR3 is TGTGCCAGCGGCCTCCAGGGCGTCGAGCAGTACTTC. The encoded protein is CASGLQGVEQYF.

The gene calls are TRBV7-9 and TRBJ1-1; 8 nucleotides agree with TRBD1. The junction had 12 bases not matched to a gene; V was cut back by 4 bases and J by 5 bases. The germline V gene encodes CDR1 SEHNR and CDR2 FQNEAQ (reference sequence). CDR3 size: 16 residues. DNA of the CDR3: TGTGCCAGCAGCTCACTTGGACAGGGATTATTTACTGAAGCTTTCTTT. As protein: CASSSLGQGLFTEAFF.

The V call is TRBV7-9, the J call TRBJ1-1; D remains ambiguous. The CDR3 spans 13 residues. CDR1 is SEHNR, CDR2 FQNEAQ, per germline (reference sequence). V dropped 5 bases and J dropped 1 base, with 8 bases sitting between them. CDR3 sequence (DNA): TGTGCCAGCAGCGCCTACCAGAACACTGAAGCTTTCTTT. This sequence encodes CASSAYQNTEAFF.

This clone has a handful of counts. This sequence joins TRBV4-1 and TRBJ1-4; D possibly corresponds to TRBD1 (6 bases). The CDR3 contains 15 residues. The germline V gene has CDR1 MGHRA and CDR2 YSYEKL. Trimming removed 4 bases at V and 7 bases at J, with 16 bases between. The CDR3 coding sequence is TGCGCCAGCAGCCTTTGGGGGCGCGGAGGTGAAAAACTGTTTTTT. This translates into CASSLWGRGGEKLFF.

The chain links TRBV13 to TRBJ2-7; possibly TRBD2 for D (5 bases). Trimming left V 0 bases short and J 2 bases short, with 11 bases between. The CDR3 runs to 15 residues. Germline V gene sequence: CDR1 PRHDT, CDR2 FYEKMQ (reference sequence). CDR3 sequence: CASSLGHSGAYEQYF. The CDR3 DNA sequence: TGTGCCAGCAGCTTAGGCCACAGCGGAGCCTACGAGCAGTACTTC.

There are a few counts of this clone. This sequence joins TRBV6-5 and TRBJ2-1; 8 bases fit TRBD2. After removal of 2 bases from V and 4 bases from J, the junction contained 4 bases not matched to a gene. The CDR3 is 15 residues long. The germline V gene encodes CDR1 MNHEY and CDR2 SVGAGI. The CDR3 is CASSYVSGDYNEQFF. DNA for the CDR3: TGTGCCAGCAGTTACGTTAGCGGGGATTACAATGAGCAGTTCTTC.

This clone was observed a single time. The rearrangement uses TRBV10-3 and TRBJ2-7; 11 bases map to TRBD1. CDR3 length: 18 amino acids. Germline CDR1 and CDR2: ENHRY and SYGVKD. V lost 10 bases, J lost 3 bases, and 20 bases stayed unmatched. As DNA, the CDR3 is TGTGCCACCCGACAGAGGACAGGGGGCGACGGAATTAGCTACGAGCAGTACTTC. It specifies CATRQRTGGDGISYEQYF.

The chain couples TRBV7-2 to TRBJ2-7; maybe TRBD2 (5 bases). Germline V gene data show CDR1 as SGHTA and CDR2 as FQGNSA. The CDR3 runs to 14 residues. With 5 bases removed from V and 2 bases from J, the gap between germline ends came to 13 bases. CDR3 in DNA: TGTGCCAGCAGCGGGAGACCGTCCCCCTACGAGCAGTACTTC. Translation gives CASSGRPSPYEQYF.

The chain employs TRBV2 and TRBJ2-7; D is possibly TRBD2 (6 bases). CDR1 is SNHLY, CDR2 FYNNEI, per germline. The CDR3 is 15 amino acids. Trimming took 5 bases from V and 4 from J, leaving 18 bases between them. The CDR3 reads CASSHTFGRLYEQYF. Here the CDR3 DNA reads TGTGCCAGCAGTCATACGTTCGGGAGACTATACGAGCAGTACTTC. The full variable domain, completed using reference TRBV2 and TRBJ2-7, is EPEVTQTPSHQVTQMGQEVILRCVPISNHLYFYWYRQILGQKVEFLVSFYNNEISEKSEIFDDQFSVERPDGSNFTLKIRSTKLEDSAMYFCASSHTFGRLYEQYFGPGTRLTVT.

The chain links TRBV7-9 to TRBJ2-3, with TRBD2 as a possible D gene (6 bases). The CDR3 spans 14 residues. Germline V CDR1 and CDR2: SEHNR, FQNEAQ (reference sequence). Trimming removed 5 bases at V and 5 bases at J, with 14 bases between. The CDR3 bases are TGTGCCAGCAGCCGAAATACCGGGGGAGATACGCAGTATTTT. It codes for CASSRNTGGDTQYF.

This clone showed up just a few times. The V and J genes are TRBV5-1 and TRBJ2-2, with no clear D. The CDR3 length is 15 residues. The germline gives CDR1 SGHRS, CDR2 YFSETQ. Trimming removed 2 bases at V and 2 bases at J, with 10 bases between. DNA of the CDR3: TGCGCCAGCAGCTTCCCAGGTGATAACACCGGGGAGCTGTTTTTT. Translated, it gives CASSFPGDNTGELFF.

This clone appeared a few times. The chain recombines TRBV5-5 with TRBJ1-1, with TRBD1 matching 8 bases. V was pared by 3 bases and J by 1 base, with 5 bases of the junction left unmatched. This CDR3 has 15 amino acids. The germline V gene encodes CDR1 SGHKS and CDR2 YYEKEE (reference sequence). In nucleotides, the CDR3 is TGTGCCAGCAGCTGGACAGGGCCGAGGAACACTGAAGCTTTCTTT. Its translation is CASSWTGPRNTEAFF.

The rearrangement joins TRBV2 to TRBJ2-7; D might be TRBD1 (6 bases). Germline V gene lookup returns CDR1 SNHLY and CDR2 FYNNEI. V dropped 7 bases and J dropped 2 bases, with 12 bases sitting between them. This CDR3 has 13 amino acids. The CDR3 region is CASMVRQAYEQYF. The CDR3 DNA reads TGTGCCAGCATGGTTCGACAGGCCTACGAGCAGTACTTC. Using reference TRBV2 and TRBJ2-7 for the parts outside the CDR3, the full variable domain is EPEVTQTPSHQVTQMGQEVILRCVPISNHLYFYWYRQILGQKVEFLVSFYNNEISEKSEIFDDQFSVERPDGSNFTLKIRSTKLEDSAMYFCASMVRQAYEQYFGPGTRLTVT.

The chain uses TRBV21-1 and TRBJ1-1. TRBV21-1 is listed as a pseudogene. This CDR3 region has 17 residues. The CDR3 DNA reads as TGTGCCAGCACCCAAAATAGGGGGGGATCGAACTTAGCTGAAGCTTTCTTT. The encoded protein is CASTQNRGGSNLAEAFF.

This clone has only a few counts. The chain uses TRBV27 and TRBJ1-2; TRBD1 might be the D (5 bases). Germline V gene lookup returns CDR1 MNHEY and CDR2 SMNVEV (reference sequence). Trimming pared 5 bases from V and 8 bases from J, leaving 15 bases between. The CDR3 consists of 13 residues. The CDR3 nucleotides read TGTGCCAGCAGTGTGACAGTGGCGGGAGGCTACACCTTC. Translation: CASSVTVAGGYTF.

CDR3 sequence reads: CASSLGTGDNQETQYF. As DNA, the CDR3 is TGTGCCAGCAGCTTAGGTACAGGAGACAACCAAGAGACCCAGTACTTC. This rearrangement joins TRBV11-3 to TRBJ2-5, with a tentative D call TRBD1 (5 bases). Deletions cut 1 base from V and 0 bases from J, with 12 bases between. The CDR3 totals 16 residues. The germline V gene encodes CDR1 SGHNT and CDR2 YENEEA.

J is TRBJ1-2 and V is TRBV4-3, with 7 positions matching TRBD1. CDR1 is LGHNA, CDR2 YSLEER, per germline. V trimming: 4 bases; J trimming: 0 bases; junction bases outside the gene matches: 5. The CDR3 is 15 amino acids. The CDR3, as DNA: TGCGCCAGCAGCCGAACCGGGACAGCTAACTATGGCTACACCTTC. This encodes CASSRTGTANYGYTF.

J is TRBJ2-7 and V is TRBV7-2; 7 bases fit TRBD1. This CDR3 is 14 amino acids long. V lost 5 bases to trimming and J lost 4 bases; unmatched junction nucleotides: 8. Germline lookup yields CDR1 SGHTA and CDR2 FQGNSA. CDR3 in DNA: TGTGCCAGCAGCACCAGGACAGGCTCTTACGAGCAGTACTTC. As protein: CASSTRTGSYEQYF.

The CDR3 spells CAWSVGRVFGNEQFF. The CDR3 nucleotides are TGTGCCTGGAGTGTCGGCAGGGTCTTCGGGAATGAGCAGTTCTTC. This rearrangement joins TRBV30 to TRBJ2-1; D might be TRBD1 (5 bases). The ends were cut back, 0 bases at V and 7 bases at J, with 16 bases in the middle. CDR1 GTSNPN and CDR2 SVGIG come from the germline V gene (reference sequence). The CDR3 consists of 15 residues.

This clone was found once. The chain links TRBV6-1 to TRBJ2-7, with D unresolved. V lost 0 bases and J 2 bases, leaving 8 bases between the germline ends. This CDR3 contains 14 residues. Germline-derived CDR1 and CDR2 are MNHNS and SASEGT. CDR3 loop: CASSEAAGTYEQYF. The CDR3 nucleotides are TGTGCCAGCAGTGAAGCTGCAGGCACCTACGAGCAGTACTTC.

This clone was seen a handful of times. This chain connects TRBV5-1 to TRBJ1-4; the D is unclear. Per the germline V gene, CDR1 is SGHRS and CDR2 is YFSETQ. The CDR3 totals 14 residues. V lost 4 bases and J 8 bases, leaving 15 bases between the germline ends. CDR3 coding DNA: TGCGCCAGCAGCCCGGAGCGGGGTGGGGAAAAACTGTTTTTT. It encodes CASSPERGGEKLFF.

This rearrangement joins TRBV5-1 to TRBJ2-5, with 9 bases aligning to TRBD1. With V trimmed by 4 bases and J by 5 bases, 12 bases remained unmatched. This CDR3 spans 16 amino acids. Germline V gene sequence: CDR1 SGHRS, CDR2 YFSETQ. CDR3 DNA: TGCGCCAGCAGCGCTAACACAGGGGGCTCCGAGGAGACCCAGTACTTC. It codes for CASSANTGGSEETQYF.

This clone showed up just a few times. This sequence joins TRBV5-6 and TRBJ2-7; TRBD1 is a possible D gene (5 bases). Germline V gives CDR1 SGHDT, CDR2 YYEEEE. The CDR3 totals 15 residues. V was pared by 1 base and J by 2 bases, with 13 bases between. The CDR3: CASSLITGATYEQYF. As DNA, the CDR3 is TGTGCCAGCAGCTTGATCACAGGTGCTACCTACGAGCAGTACTTC.